The T cell receptor beta chain under discussion was sequenced for a study of blood T cell repertoires in COVID-19. Study-wide context: The study drew acute and convalescent COVID-19 samples from the United States, Italy and Spain. PBMCs, B-cell-depleted T cells, or T cells provided the cDNA or gDNA that made up the material.

People in the exposed group encountered a COVID-19 case within 2 weeks before entering the study. V was cut by 2 bases and J by 6 bases, with 16 bases left in between. This CDR3 is 16 amino acids long. Germline CDR1 is LNHDA and CDR2 is SQIVND (reference sequence). The assay was immunoSEQ multiplex PCR, and TCRdb's table has in-frame clones only and misses some. This sample yields more than 250,000 clones, of which around 80% are seen a single time; roughly 4.7% belongs to the top ten. This chain connects TRBV19 to TRBJ2-2, with a weak D call TRBD1 (7 bases). This receptor was taken from a man aged 35 to 55 who had been exposed to COVID-19. The sample comprised PBMCs or T cells enriched from blood (not recorded which). Written as DNA, the CDR3 is TGTGCCAGTAGTATACGCCCCAGGGGGAGGTCCGGGGAGCTGTTTTTT. It yields the protein CASSIRPRGRSGELFF.